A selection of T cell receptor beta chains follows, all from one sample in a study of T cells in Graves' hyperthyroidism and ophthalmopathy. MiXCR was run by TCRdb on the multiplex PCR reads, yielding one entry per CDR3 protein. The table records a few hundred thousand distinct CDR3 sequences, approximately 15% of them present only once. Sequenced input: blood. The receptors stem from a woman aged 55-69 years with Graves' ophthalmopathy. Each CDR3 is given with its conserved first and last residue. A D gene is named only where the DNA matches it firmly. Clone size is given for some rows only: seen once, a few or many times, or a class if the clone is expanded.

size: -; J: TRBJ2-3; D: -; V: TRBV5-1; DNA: TGCGCCAGCAGCTTGGCCGAGGCGGGGATGGGGGCAGATACGCAGTATTTT; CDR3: CASSLAEAGMGADTQYF
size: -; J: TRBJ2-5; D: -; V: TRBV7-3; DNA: TGTGCCAGCAGCGTATCACAGGGAAGAGAGACCCAGTACTTC; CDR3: CASSVSQGRETQYF
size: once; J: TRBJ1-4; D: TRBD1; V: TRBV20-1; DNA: TGCAGTGCGGATCGGACAGGAGGGAAAGAAAAACTGTTTTTT; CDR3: CSADRTGGKEKLFF
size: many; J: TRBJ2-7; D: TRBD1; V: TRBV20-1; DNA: TGCAGTGCCCCTTCAACCGGGACAGGGGAGTACGAGCAGTACTTC; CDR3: CSAPSTGTGEYEQYF
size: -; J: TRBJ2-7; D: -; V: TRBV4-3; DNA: TGCGCCAGCAGCCAAGATCATTTAGGCGAGCAGTACTTC; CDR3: CASSQDHLGEQYF
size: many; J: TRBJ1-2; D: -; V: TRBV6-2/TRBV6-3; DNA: TGTGCCAGCAGTTACGGGACACCGGTCGGTCTATATGGCTACACCTTC; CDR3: CASSYGTPVGLYGYTF
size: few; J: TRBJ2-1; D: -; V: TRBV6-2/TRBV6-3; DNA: TGTGCCAGTTTGGGGGACGGGCGAAACTACAATGAGCAGTTCTTC; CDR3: CASLGDGRNYNEQFF
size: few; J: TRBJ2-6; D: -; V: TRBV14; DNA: TGTGCCAGCAGCCACGGGGGGCACGGGGCCAACGTCCTGACTTTC; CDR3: CASSHGGHGANVLTF
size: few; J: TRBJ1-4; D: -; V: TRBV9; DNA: TGTGCCAGCAGCGTAGGAACTGATGAGGGAGAAAAACTGTTTTTT; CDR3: CASSVGTDEGEKLFF
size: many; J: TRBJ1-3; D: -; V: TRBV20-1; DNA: TGCAGTGCTAGATCAGGCCAGATAAACACCATATATTTT; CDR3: CSARSGQINTIYF
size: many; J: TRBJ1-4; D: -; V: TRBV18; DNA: TGTGCCAGCTCACAATCGACCGGGGGCGGTGAAAAACTGTTTTTT; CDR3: CASSQSTGGGEKLFF
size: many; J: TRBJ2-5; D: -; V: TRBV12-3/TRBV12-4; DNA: TGTGCCAGCAGTTTCGCCCAACCTGGACAGCCCCGCGGAGAGACCCAGTACTTC; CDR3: CASSFAQPGQPRGETQYF
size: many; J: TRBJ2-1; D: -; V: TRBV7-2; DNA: TGTGCCAGCAGCTTAGACAGGAACTACAATGAGCAGTTCTTC; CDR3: CASSLDRNYNEQFF
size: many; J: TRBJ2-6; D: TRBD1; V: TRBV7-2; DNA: TGTGCCAGCAGCTTAGTGGGGACAGGGGTCTCTGGGGCCAACGTCCTGACTTTC; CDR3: CASSLVGTGVSGANVLTF
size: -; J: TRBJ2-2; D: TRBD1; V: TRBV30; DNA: TGTGCCTCGACGCCGGGACAGGGGCCGGGCACGAACACCGGGGAGCTGTTTTTT; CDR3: CASTPGQGPGTNTGELFF
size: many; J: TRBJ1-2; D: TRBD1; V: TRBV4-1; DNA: TGCGCCAGCAGCCAAGAGTCCTTCCTGACAGGGGGTTTTTATGGCTACACCTTC; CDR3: CASSQESFLTGGFYGYTF
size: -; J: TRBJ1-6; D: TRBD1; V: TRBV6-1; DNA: TGTGCCAGCAGCCGGACAGGATCACCCCTCCACTTT; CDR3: CASSRTGSPLHF
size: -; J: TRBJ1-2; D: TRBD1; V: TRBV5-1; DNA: TGCGCCAGCAGCTTGGGACACAGGGGCGGGGACTATGGCTACACCTTC; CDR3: CASSLGHRGGDYGYTF
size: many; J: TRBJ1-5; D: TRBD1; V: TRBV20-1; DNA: TGCAGTGCTAGAGGGGACAGATATCAGCCCCAGCATTTT; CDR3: CSARGDRYQPQHF
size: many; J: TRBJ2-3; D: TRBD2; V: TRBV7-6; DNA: TGTGCCAGCAGCCAATCCGCCGGGACTAGCGGGGGAAGCACAGATACGCAGTATTTT; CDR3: CASSQSAGTSGGSTDTQYF
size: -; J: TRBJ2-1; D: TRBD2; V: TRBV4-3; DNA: TGCGCCAGCAGCCAAGAGAAACTAGCGGGGCTGGACAATGAGCAGTTCTTC; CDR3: CASSQEKLAGLDNEQFF
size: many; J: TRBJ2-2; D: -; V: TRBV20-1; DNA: TGCAGTGCTAGTCGGGGGAATCCAGGTGTTACCGGGGAGCTGTTTTTT; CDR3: CSASRGNPGVTGELFF
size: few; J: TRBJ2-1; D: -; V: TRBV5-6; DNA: TGTGCCAGCAGCCACCCGACGGGCTCCTACAATGAGCAGTTCTTC; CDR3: CASSHPTGSYNEQFF
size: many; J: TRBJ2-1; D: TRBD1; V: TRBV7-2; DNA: TGTGCCAGCAGCTTAGCAGGGGGCAGGTACAATGAGCAGTTCTTC; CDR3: CASSLAGGRYNEQFF
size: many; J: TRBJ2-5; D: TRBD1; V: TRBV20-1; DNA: TGCAGTGCTAGACCAGACAGGGGGCAGGAGACCCAGTACTTC; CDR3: CSARPDRGQETQYF
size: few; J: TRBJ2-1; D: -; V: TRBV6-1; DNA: TGTGCCAGCAGTGAGCGCAGGGATGGTGAGCAGTTCTTC; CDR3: CASSERRDGEQFF
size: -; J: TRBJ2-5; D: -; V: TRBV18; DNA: TGTGCCAGCTCTCCCGGGACCCGGGTATTAGAGACCCAGTACTTC; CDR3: CASSPGTRVLETQYF
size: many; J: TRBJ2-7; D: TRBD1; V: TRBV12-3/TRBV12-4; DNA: TGTGCCAGCAGCCAAAGGGGGACAGGGGGAGAGCAGTACTTC; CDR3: CASSQRGTGGEQYF
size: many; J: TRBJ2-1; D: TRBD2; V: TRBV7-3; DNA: TGTGCCAGCAGCTTACGAGCGGGAGGATACAATGAGCAGTTCTTC; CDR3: CASSLRAGGYNEQFF
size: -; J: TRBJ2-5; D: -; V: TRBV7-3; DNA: TGCGCCAGCAGCCAAGCAACGGAAGAGACCCAGTACTTC; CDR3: CASSQATEETQYF
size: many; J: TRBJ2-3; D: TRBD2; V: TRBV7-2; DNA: TGTGCCAGCAGCAAGACTAGCGGGAGGATGGGGGCCGCAGATACGCAGTATTTT; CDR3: CASSKTSGRMGAADTQYF
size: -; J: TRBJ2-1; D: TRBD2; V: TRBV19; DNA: TGTGCCAGTAGTATAGGCGGGAGCACCTACAATGAGCAGTTCTTC; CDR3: CASSIGGSTYNEQFF
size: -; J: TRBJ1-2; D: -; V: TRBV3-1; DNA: TGTGCCAGCAGCCCCCTCAATTCGGGGTCTAACTATGGCTACACCTTC; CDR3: CASSPLNSGSNYGYTF
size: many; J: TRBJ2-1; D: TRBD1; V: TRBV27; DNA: TGTGCCAGCAGTTTGGCCTCGACAGGGGATTCCTACAATGAGCAGTTCTTC; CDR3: CASSLASTGDSYNEQFF
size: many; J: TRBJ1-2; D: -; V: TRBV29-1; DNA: TGCAGCGTTGGGGGGAGCTATGGCTACACCTTC; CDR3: CSVGGSYGYTF
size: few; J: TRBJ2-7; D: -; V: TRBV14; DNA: TGTGCCAGCAGCCGGACAGAGAGGTACGAGCAGTACTTC; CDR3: CASSRTERYEQYF
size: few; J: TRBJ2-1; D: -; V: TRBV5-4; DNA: TGTGCCAGCAGCTTGGCCCAGGGTGGCGAGCAGTTCTTC; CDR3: CASSLAQGGEQFF
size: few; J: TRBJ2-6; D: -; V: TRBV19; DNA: TGTGCCAGTAGTATAGTTTGGCAGACCTCTGGGGCCAACGTCCTGACTTTC; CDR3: CASSIVWQTSGANVLTF
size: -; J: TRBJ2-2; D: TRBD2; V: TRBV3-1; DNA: TGTGCCAGCAGCCAAGATTGGAGCGGGAGATCCGGGGAGCTGTTTTTT; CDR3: CASSQDWSGRSGELFF
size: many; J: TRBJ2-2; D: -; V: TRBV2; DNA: TGTGCCAGCAGTGACAGGACAAACACCGGGGAGCTGTTTTTT; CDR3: CASSDRTNTGELFF
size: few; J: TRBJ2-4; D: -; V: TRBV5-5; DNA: TGTGCCAGCAGCTCCACAGGAAACGTAGCCAAAAACATTCAGTACTTC; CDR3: CASSSTGNVAKNIQYF
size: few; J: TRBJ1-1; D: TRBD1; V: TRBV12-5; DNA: TGTGCTAGTGGTTTGGACAAGGGACAGGGGGCTTCTGAAGCTTTCTTT; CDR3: CASGLDKGQGASEAFF
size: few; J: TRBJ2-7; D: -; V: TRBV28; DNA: TGTGCCAGCAGTTTGAGACTGGGGGAGCAGTACTTC; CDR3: CASSLRLGEQYF
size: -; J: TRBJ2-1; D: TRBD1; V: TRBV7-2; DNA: TGTGCCAGCAGCTCCGGGACAGGTCTGGGGAATGAGCAGTTCTTC; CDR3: CASSSGTGLGNEQFF
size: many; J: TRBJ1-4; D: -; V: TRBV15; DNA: TGTGCCACCAGCAGAGATCAGAGTGAAAAACTGTTTTTT; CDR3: CATSRDQSEKLFF
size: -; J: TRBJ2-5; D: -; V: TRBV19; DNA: TGTGCCAGCCGCCAAAGGGGTCAAGAGACCCAGTACTTC; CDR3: CASRQRGQETQYF
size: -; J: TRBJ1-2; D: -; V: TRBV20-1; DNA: TGCAGTGCTGCGCGGGGAAGGGCCAACCAAGGCTACACCTTC; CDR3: CSAARGRANQGYTF
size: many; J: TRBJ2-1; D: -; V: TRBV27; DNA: TGTGCCAGCAGTTTAGATAGGGCGGGCCATGAGCAGTTCTTC; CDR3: CASSLDRAGHEQFF